The entry below describes one T cell receptor beta chain. Its antigen is currently not known. This specimen belongs to a study of cytomegalovirus exposure and HLA in healthy donors (dated by TCRdb to 2015 to 2018). Turning to the overall study: According to an earlier analysis of 550 to 750 of the donors, roughly 180 million T cells yielded 117 million unique TCR beta sequences and about 300 Gb of sequence data. Donor age, sex, ethnicity and CMV serostatus were compiled together with the repertoire data. Among over 350 genotyped donors of the cohort, an average of roughly 240,000 unique TCR beta nucleotide sequences were sequenced per donor, around 20% of them non-productive. A later genetic analysis used genome-wide SNP genotypes for about 65% of the 666 donors, treating that subset as a discovery cohort. The number of donors typed differed by locus, with roughly 629-640 for A, B, C, DRB1 and DQB1, 522 for DQA1, 600 to 610 for DPA1, and 472 for DPB1. The study used immunosequencing to profile the T cell repertoires of several hundred subjects and linked those repertoires to cytomegalovirus serostatus. Of the 350 to 450 genotyped donors, 70% to 90% were placed in the genetic ancestry cluster associated with self-reported Caucasian donors. HLA typing included class I and class II loci at four-digit resolution. A later analysis re-examined previously published TCR beta repertoires from just over 650 donors and added high-resolution HLA genotyping to investigate patterns of TCR occurrence. In addition to the first cohort of several hundred subjects, a separate validation cohort of 130 or so different subjects was used. An earlier analysis of some 500 of the donors applied high-throughput TCR beta sequencing to assess whether each TCR beta V gene segment acted as functional or pseudogenic. The study aimed to test whether signatures of past pathogen exposure could be identified by cataloging public T cell receptors. Four to six DR-DQ haplotypes were handled as single units for association and clustering, since linkage in the cohort was strong. All discovery cohort repertoires had been generated using a single sequencing platform. An early release that covered more than 550 HLA-typed donors contained approximately 290 gigabases of sequencing data and tens of millions of unique TCR sequences. Rather than drawing on any new phenotypic data, the later analysis identified candidate immune exposures from TCR beta sequences and the way those sequences occurred across donors. The study combined high-throughput TCR immunosequencing, statistical association of individual TCRs with disease status, and machine learning to predict cytomegalovirus infection status.

Points the paper makes about the study in general: A later analysis found that HLA-associated TCR beta chains were more clonally expanded and had lower generation probabilities than equally common non-associated chains. Specific HLA alleles were associated with 18,000 or so TCR beta sequences at a false discovery rate of 0.05 in a later analysis. The study gave a list of 150 to 200 TCR beta chains associated with cytomegalovirus. In a later analysis, most CMV-associated TCR beta chains were found to appear HLA-restricted, with HLA associations seemingly driven largely by CMV exposure. HLA typing was unavailable for some donors at each locus, so association tests used only the typed subset. The authors suggested that the approach could potentially be extended to other disease states and immunological phenotypes. Broadly in line with IMGT annotations, most TCR beta V segments showed up in productive rearrangements about 87% or about 30% of the time in an earlier analysis of some 590 of the donors. A further reported finding was that TCR beta sequences accurately predicted the HLA-A and HLA-B alleles for most subjects in the first cohort. Some IMGT-functional V segments, including TRBV6-2 and TRBV6-3, could not be distinguished by the 87-base-pair reads and were therefore excluded. The presence/absence analyses assumed that sequencing depth was roughly uniform across donors, and that assumption may not be true. According to a later genetic analysis, donors in an Asian-associated ancestry cluster had fewer N-insertions in productive TCRs than the approximately 670-donor mean. Strong co-occurrence of HLA alleles, especially DR and DQ, made assigning TCR associations to individual alleles difficult. In vitro tests confirmed that three of the cytomegalovirus-associated TCR beta chains recognize cytomegalovirus antigens. In a later analysis, the rate of TCR association differed among HLA loci, with DRB1 alleles having the most associated TCRs and HLA-C alleles having the fewest. An association between a missense DCLRE1C variant and V-gene and J-gene trimming of TCR beta chains was found in a later genetic analysis and replicated in an independent cohort. In both the original and validation cohorts, the classifier was reported to diagnose cytomegalovirus status with high specificity and sensitivity. Immune exposure information for the cohort was limited to CMV serostatus. A group of highly shared sequence variants was considered likely to be a technical artifact of the sequencing pipeline. Correlated functional status among segregating V segments might be attributable to linkage disequilibrium, but an unknown experimental factor could not be ruled out. The cohort was sequenced for TCR beta chains only, and without alpha or paired-chain data the features that could be detected were limited. A later analysis reported that several top co-occurrence clusters appeared linked to parvovirus B19, influenza, CMV and Epstein-Barr virus. Because counts were too low, about 17 rarely observed V segments, including chromosome 9 orphons, were excluded from the earlier analysis of under 650 of the donors. Across donors, most TCR sequences were observed very rarely, whereas some public TCRs were present in many individuals.

The cohort comprised 710 or so healthy bone marrow donors. At the time of sampling, every cohort member was nominally healthy, though immune exposures that went unrecorded were likely present. The donor was CMV seronegative and belonged to the group of 352 seronegative cohort members. A peripheral blood sample was provided by each donor, and peripheral blood mononuclear cells were used for TCR beta sequencing. Genomic DNA extraction from the blood cell samples was performed with the Qiagen DNeasy Blood Extraction Kit. CDR1 SGHDT and CDR2 YYEEEE were looked up in the germline V gene. The CDR3 numbers 13 residues from cysteine through phenylalanine. Just the 39-base CDR3 DNA is kept, in frame starting at base 1. The V end gives up 4 bases and the J end 4 bases, leaving 4 bases in the junction not matched to a gene. The library was generated by the immunoSEQ multiplex PCR assay. A mixture of 60 forward primers for TCR Vbeta segments and 13 reverse primers for TCR Jbeta segments was used in the multiplex PCR. The CDR3 region of rearranged TCR beta genes was amplified from genomic DNA by a multiplex PCR assay. On the Illumina HiSeq System, the amplified TCR beta libraries were sequenced as 87-base-pair reads. Concerning the study's data processing: Across the 500 to 750 repertoires, a later analysis counted 75 million to 90 million unique TCR beta chains, roughly 11 million of which were shared by at least two donors. To remove PCR and sequencing errors, raw reads were error-corrected and collapsed into unique sequences using a nearest-neighbor algorithm that merged closely related sequences. To assign V, D and J gene segments, CDR3 sequences were aligned to IMGT reference sequences. For a sequence to be retained, at least a six-nucleotide match to both a V gene segment and a J gene segment was required. Rearrangements were called productive when the CDR3 lacked stop codons and stayed in frame with V and J; all others were non-productive. Following IMGT convention, CDR3 was defined as the stretch from the second conserved V-encoded cysteine up to the conserved J-encoded phenylalanine. In an earlier analysis of around 570 of the donors, sequences lacking an unambiguous match to a single V gene segment were excluded. An earlier analysis of several hundred of the donors called V segments functional above 56.7% productive rearrangements and segregating when the between-donor standard deviation exceeded 5%. To diagnose cytomegalovirus status from the catalog of TCR beta chain sequences, a statistical classification framework was built. V and J gene assignment, in a later analysis, came from comparing TCR nucleotide sequences with IMGT/GENE-DB human TR gene sequences. In a later analysis, CDR3 sequences and most-parsimonious VDJ recombination scenarios were assigned using the TCRdist pipeline. In a later analysis, each TCR beta chain was defined by its CDR3 amino acid sequence together with its V-gene family, and reads lacking a unique V-gene family were excluded. To address suspected cross-contamination and a sequencing artifact, a later analysis removed over 500 highly shared, low-generation-probability nucleotide sequences. For each public chain, a later analysis derived a clonal expansion index from normalized ranks of inferred template counts within each repertoire. A later analysis computed generation probabilities with a VDJ recombination model fitted to out-of-frame rearrangements, and checked the results against IGoR. Hypergeometric tests were used in a later analysis to score TCR-TCR, TCR-HLA and TCR-CMV co-occurrence, with a repertoire-size bias correction applied to the TCR pairs. A later analysis estimated false discovery rates by permuting HLA or CMV assignments 20 times. In a later analysis, co-occurring TCRs were grouped with DBSCAN, and TCRdist sequence similarity was added when clustering was performed within HLA-allele-positive subsets. Repertoires with fewer than 30,000 or more than 120,000 public chains, plus five repertoires with anomalous nucleotide sharing, were excluded from co-occurrence clustering. The source is immuneACCESS, and TCRdb retained only in-frame sequences with V and J called. Part of the clones is not carried over; for the studies checked, unresolved V genes explain less than half of this, and the remainder is unexplained. The DNA was the basis for D and trimming; V, J and clone size are from that table. This sample's table has entries for about 130,000 clones. The ten biggest clones cover approximately 2.6% of the sample.

The source material was PBMCs. In this chain, TRBV5-6 is recombined with TRBJ1-2, with 7 central nucleotides matching TRBD1. This TCR derives from a young man in good health and CMV-seronegative. The encoded CDR3 is CASSPGTAYGYTF. The sequenced DNA is TGTGCCAGCAGCCCCGGGACAGCCTATGGCTACACCTTC.